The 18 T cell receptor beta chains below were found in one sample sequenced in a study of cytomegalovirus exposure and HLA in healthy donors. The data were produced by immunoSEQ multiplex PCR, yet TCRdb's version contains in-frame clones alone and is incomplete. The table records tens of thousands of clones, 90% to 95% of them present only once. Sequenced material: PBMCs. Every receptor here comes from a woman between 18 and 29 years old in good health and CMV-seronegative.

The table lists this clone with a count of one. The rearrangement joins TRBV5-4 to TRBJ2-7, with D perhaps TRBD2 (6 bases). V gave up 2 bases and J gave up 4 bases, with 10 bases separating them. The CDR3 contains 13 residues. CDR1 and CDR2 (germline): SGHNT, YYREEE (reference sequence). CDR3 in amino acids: CASSFYAGYEQYF. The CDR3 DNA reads TGTGCCAGCAGCTTCTACGCGGGATACGAGCAGTACTTC.

This CDR3 is CAIRDRGLSSYEQYF. The CDR3 coding sequence is TGTGCCATTCGGGACAGGGGGCTAAGCTCCTACGAGCAGTACTTC. The chain links TRBV9 to TRBJ2-7; 12 bases are a match to TRBD1. V dropped 9 bases and J dropped 0; count of bases not matched to a gene: 7. This CDR3 is 15 amino acids long. Germline V gene lookup returns CDR1 SGDLS and CDR2 YYNGEE.

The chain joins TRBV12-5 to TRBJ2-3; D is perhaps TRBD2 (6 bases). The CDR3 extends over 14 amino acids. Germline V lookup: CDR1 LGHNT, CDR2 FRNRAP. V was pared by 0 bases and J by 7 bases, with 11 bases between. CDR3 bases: TGTGCTAGTGGTTTGGTTCGGGGGAGGAATACGCAGTATTTT. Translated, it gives CASGLVRGRNTQYF.

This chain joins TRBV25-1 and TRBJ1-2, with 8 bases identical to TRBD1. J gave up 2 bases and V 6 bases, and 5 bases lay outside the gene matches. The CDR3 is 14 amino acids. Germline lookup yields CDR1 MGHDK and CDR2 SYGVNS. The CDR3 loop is CASSFRDRNYGYTF. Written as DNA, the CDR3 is TGTGCCAGCAGCTTCAGGGACAGGAACTATGGCTACACCTTC.

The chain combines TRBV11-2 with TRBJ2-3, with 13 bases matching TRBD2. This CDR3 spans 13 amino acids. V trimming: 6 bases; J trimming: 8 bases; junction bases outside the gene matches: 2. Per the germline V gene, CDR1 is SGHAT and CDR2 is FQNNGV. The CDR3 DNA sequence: TGTGCCAGCAGACTAGCGGGGGGGCGTACGCAGTATTTT. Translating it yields CASRLAGGRTQYF.

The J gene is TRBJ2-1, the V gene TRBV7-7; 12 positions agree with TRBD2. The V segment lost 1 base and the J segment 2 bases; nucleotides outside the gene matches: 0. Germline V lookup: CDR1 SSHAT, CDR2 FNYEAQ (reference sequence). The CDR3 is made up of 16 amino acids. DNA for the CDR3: TGTGCCAGCAGCTTAGGGACTAGCGGGGCCTACAATGAGCAGTTCTTC. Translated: CASSLGTSGAYNEQFF.

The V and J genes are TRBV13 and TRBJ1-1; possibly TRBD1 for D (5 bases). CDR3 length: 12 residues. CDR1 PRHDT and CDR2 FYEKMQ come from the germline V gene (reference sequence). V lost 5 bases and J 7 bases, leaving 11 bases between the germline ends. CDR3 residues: CASSQGGSEAFF. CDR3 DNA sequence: TGTGCCAGCAGCCAGGGAGGCAGTGAAGCTTTCTTT.

The CDR3 region is CAWRRGGLVRFEQFF. The CDR3 DNA sequence: TGTGCCTGGAGGAGAGGGGGACTAGTTCGGTTTGAGCAGTTCTTC. The V call is TRBV30, the J call TRBJ2-1, with TRBD2 identical over 8 bases. The germline V gene encodes CDR1 GTSNPN and CDR2 SVGIG (reference sequence). The CDR3 totals 15 residues. The junction had 13 bases not matched to a gene; V was cut back by 3 bases and J by 9 bases. Full variable domain (rest looked up from reference TRBV30 and TRBJ2-1): SQTIHQWPATLVQPVGSPLSLECTVEGTSNPNLYWYRQAAGRGLQLLFYSVGIGQISSEVPQNLSASRPQDRQFILSSKKLLLSDSGFYLCAWRRGGLVRFEQFFGPGTRLTVL.

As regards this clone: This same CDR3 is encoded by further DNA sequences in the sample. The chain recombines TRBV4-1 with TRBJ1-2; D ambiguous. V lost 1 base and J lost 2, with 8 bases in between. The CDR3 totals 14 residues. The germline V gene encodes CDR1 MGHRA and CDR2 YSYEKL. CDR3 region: CASSQGAENYGYTF. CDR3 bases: TGCGCCAGCAGCCAAGGAGCTGAGAACTATGGCTACACCTTC.

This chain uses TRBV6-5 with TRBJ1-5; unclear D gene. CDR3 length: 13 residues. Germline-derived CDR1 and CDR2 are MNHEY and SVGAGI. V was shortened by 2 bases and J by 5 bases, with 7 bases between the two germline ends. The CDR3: CASSYRGDQPQHF. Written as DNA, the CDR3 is TGTGCCAGCAGTTACCGGGGAGATCAGCCCCAGCATTTT.

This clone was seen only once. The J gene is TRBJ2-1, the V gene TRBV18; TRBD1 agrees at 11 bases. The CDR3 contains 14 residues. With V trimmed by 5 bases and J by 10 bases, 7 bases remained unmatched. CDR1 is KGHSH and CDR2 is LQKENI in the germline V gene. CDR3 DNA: TGTGCCAGCTCAACGCGGACAGGGGGCGGGGAGCAGTTCTTC. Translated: CASSTRTGGGEQFF.

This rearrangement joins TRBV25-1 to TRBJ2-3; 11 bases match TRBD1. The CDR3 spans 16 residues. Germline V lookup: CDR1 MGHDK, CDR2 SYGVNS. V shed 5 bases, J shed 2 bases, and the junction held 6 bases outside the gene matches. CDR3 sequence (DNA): TGTGCCAGCAGTACAGGGACAGGGGGTACCACAGATACGCAGTATTTT. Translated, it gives CASSTGTGGTTDTQYF.

The CDR3 nucleotides read TGTGCCACCAGCAGAGGTTTAGCGGGGACAGAAAACATTCAGTACTTC. This codes for CATSRGLAGTENIQYF. The chain uses TRBV15 and TRBJ2-4; weak D call: TRBD2 (8 bases). This CDR3 comprises 16 residues. Per the germline V gene, CDR1 is LNHNV and CDR2 is YYDKDF (reference sequence). Trimming left V 1 base short and J 5 bases short, with 15 bases between.

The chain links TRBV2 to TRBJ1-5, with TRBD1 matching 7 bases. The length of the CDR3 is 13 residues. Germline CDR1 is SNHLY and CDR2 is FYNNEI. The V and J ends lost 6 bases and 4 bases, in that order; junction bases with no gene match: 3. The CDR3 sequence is CASSGTVNQPQHF. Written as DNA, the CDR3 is TGTGCCAGCAGCGGGACAGTGAATCAGCCCCAGCATTTT.

This chain's CDR3 is CASSLVPAGEQYF. The CDR3 DNA is TGTGCCAGCAGCTTAGTCCCAGCGGGGGAGCAGTACTTC. V is TRBV7-2 and J is TRBJ2-7, with 7 bases aligning to TRBD2. CDR1 SGHTA and CDR2 FQGNSA come from the germline V gene. The CDR3 consists of 13 residues. Trimming cost V 1 base and J 7 bases; bases outside gene matches: 4.

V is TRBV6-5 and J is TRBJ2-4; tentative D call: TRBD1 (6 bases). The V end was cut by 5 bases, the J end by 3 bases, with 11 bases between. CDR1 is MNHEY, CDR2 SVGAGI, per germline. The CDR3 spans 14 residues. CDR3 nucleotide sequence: TGTGCCAGCAGTCTGGACAGTTACAAAAACATTCAGTACTTC. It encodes CASSLDSYKNIQYF.

The DNA of the CDR3 is TGTGCCAGCACCCTACAGGGTTGGAACACTGAAGCTTTCTTT. It yields the protein CASTLQGWNTEAFF. The chain joins TRBV28 to TRBJ1-1; possible D gene TRBD1, 6 bases. This CDR3 is 14 amino acids long. Germline-derived CDR1 and CDR2 are MDHEN and SYDVKM. The germline V and J ends were trimmed by 7 bases and 1 base, with 13 bases remaining between them.

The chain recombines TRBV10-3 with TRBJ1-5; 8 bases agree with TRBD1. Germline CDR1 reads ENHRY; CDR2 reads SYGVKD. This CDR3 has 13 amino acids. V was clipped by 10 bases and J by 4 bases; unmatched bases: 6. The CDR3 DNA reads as TGTGCCACGACAGGGGAAGGGAATCAGCCCCAGCATTTT. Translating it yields CATTGEGNQPQHF.